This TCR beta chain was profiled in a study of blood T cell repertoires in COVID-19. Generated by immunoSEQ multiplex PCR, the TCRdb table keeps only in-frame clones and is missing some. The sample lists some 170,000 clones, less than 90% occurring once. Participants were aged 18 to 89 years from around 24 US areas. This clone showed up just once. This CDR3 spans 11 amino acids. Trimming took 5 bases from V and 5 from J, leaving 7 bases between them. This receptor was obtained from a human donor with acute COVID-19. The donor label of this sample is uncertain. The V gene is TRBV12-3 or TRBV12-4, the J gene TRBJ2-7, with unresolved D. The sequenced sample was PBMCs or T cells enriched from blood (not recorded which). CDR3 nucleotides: TGTGCCAGCAGTCTCTACGACGAGCAGTACTTC. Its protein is CASSLYDEQYF.